The rows below give T cell receptor beta chains drawn from one sample of a study of monozygotic twins with inflammatory bowel disease. With the 5' RACE reads reprocessed, TCRdb shows one record per CDR3 protein and no DNA. The sample includes about 330,000 distinct CDR3 sequences. Sequenced input: blood. Receptors originate from a human donor with ulcerative colitis or Crohn's disease, or a healthy co-twin of an affected twin (not recorded which). Each CDR3 is given with its conserved first and last residue. The order of the fields is J gene, CDR3 length, V gene, CDR3 protein.

J: TRBJ1-2
length: 13
V: TRBV10-3
CDR3: CAISPTGNGGYTF

J: TRBJ2-4
length: 11
V: TRBV6-2/TRBV6-3
CDR3: CASMRRNIQYF

J: TRBJ2-1
length: 15
V: TRBV7-2
CDR3: CASSKEGASYNEQFF

J: TRBJ1-3
length: 15
V: TRBV30
CDR3: CAWSVRGGLGNTIYF

J: TRBJ2-5
length: 17
V: TRBV15
CDR3: CATSREDLGRNQETQYF

J: TRBJ1-2
length: 12
V: TRBV7-9
CDR3: CASSPGEYGYTF

J: TRBJ2-7
length: 15
V: TRBV5-1
CDR3: CASSLNTGSSYEQYF

J: TRBJ2-7
length: 12
V: TRBV28
CDR3: CASRNGTPEQYF

J: TRBJ2-1
length: 15
V: TRBV20-1
CDR3: CSARGRGNSYNEQFF

J: TRBJ2-7
length: 12
V: TRBV5-1
CDR3: CASRRQNYEQYF

J: TRBJ2-1
length: 11
V: TRBV6-2/TRBV6-3
CDR3: CASTRGNEQFF

J: TRBJ1-1
length: 15
V: TRBV29-1
CDR3: CSPRRGTGVNTEAFF

J: TRBJ1-4
length: 14
V: TRBV5-1
CDR3: CASSLTEVHEKLFF

J: TRBJ2-7
length: 15
V: TRBV7-9
CDR3: CASSLRGSSHSEQYF

J: TRBJ2-2
length: 12
V: TRBV28
CDR3: CASRSPPGELFF

J: TRBJ1-6
length: 15
V: TRBV7-2
CDR3: CASSLDWTGNSPLHF

J: TRBJ1-2
length: 13
V: TRBV10-3
CDR3: CAIMGSGGYGYTF

J: TRBJ2-6
length: 18
V: TRBV29-1
CDR3: CSVEYGSGSSSGANVLTF

J: TRBJ2-1
length: 15
V: TRBV11-2
CDR3: CASSLESGRRDEQFF

J: TRBJ1-3
length: 15
V: TRBV6-1
CDR3: CASSRDGTTGNTIYF

J: TRBJ2-1
length: 18
V: TRBV28
CDR3: CASSSPAHTSGAFDEQFF

J: TRBJ2-5
length: 19
V: TRBV11-1
CDR3: CASSLVLLIRGRGQETQYF

J: TRBJ2-7
length: 18
V: TRBV27
CDR3: CASSSWDRGVLFQYEQYF

J: TRBJ2-7
length: 14
V: TRBV20-1
CDR3: CSARARAWSYEQYF

J: TRBJ2-1
length: 13
V: TRBV20-1
CDR3: CSAGTSGSNEQFF

J: TRBJ2-3
length: 15
V: TRBV5-1
CDR3: CASSFGPGWEDTQYF

J: TRBJ1-2
length: 15
V: TRBV19
CDR3: CASTPQPGQSYGYTF

J: TRBJ2-7
length: 16
V: TRBV5-1
CDR3: CASSSSGQLGPYEQYF

J: TRBJ1-3
length: 15
V: TRBV15
CDR3: CATSPRTGSGNTIYF